This T cell receptor beta chain appears in the sequencing data of a study of T cells in localized non-small cell lung cancer (dated by TCRdb to 2020 to 2021). Broadly, across the study: T cell repertoires of more than 200 early-stage NSCLC patients were analyzed, with tumors being compared against uninvolved tumor-adjacent lungs. The cohort consisted of a few hundred treatment-naive NSCLC patients whose localized lung tumors had been resected. Of the NSCLC patients, roughly 130 were male and some 97 were female, and the mean age was approximately 69 years. The paper as a whole reports these results and caveats: Because multi-region sequencing of the tumors was not done, intratumor heterogeneity could not be ruled out. Because of the exploratory design, TCR variables were selected using unadjusted p-values without false-discovery rate correction. A median of around 50 of the top 100 tumor clones were detected in paired uninvolved adjacent lung, and 25 to 35 of these tumor clones were also found among the top 100 clones of the paired uninvolved adjacent lung. Longer overall survival was associated with higher blood T cell density, whereas shorter survival was associated with higher adjacent-lung clonality. The highest T cell clonality was observed in uninvolved tumor-adjacent lung, where clonality exceeded that of tumor, suggesting that antigenic responses were more focused in uninvolved tumor-adjacent lung.

The CDR3, cysteine through phenylalanine, is 16 amino acids long. The CDR3 DNA has 48 bases and is translated from base 1. The junction carries 18 bases between V and J, which are trimmed by 0 bases and 7 bases respectively. CDR1 GTSNPN and CDR2 SVGIG are derived from the germline V gene (reference sequence). Of note for this clone: Its binding antigen is unknown. Base qualities are not provided; no much larger clone lies one nucleotide away.

At diagnosis, tumor, uninvolved tumor-adjacent lung and peripheral blood were collected and then preserved as a mix of FFPE and fresh-frozen material. For TCR repertoire profiling, blood samples were analyzed in the form of peripheral blood mononuclear cells. TCR beta CDR3 regions were sequenced from DNA using the immunoSEQ Assay. Under the source paper's analysis protocol: T cell density was computed as TCR beta template counts normalized to usable DNA estimated by amplifying housekeeping genes. Richness was estimated with the preseqR package, extrapolating to 400,000 templates for PBMC samples and 120,000 templates for tissue samples. Clonality was calculated as one minus Pielou's evenness. Tissue-enriched TCRs were identified through differential abundance testing performed on productive amino-acid clonotypes, with a minimum total count of 5 and an alpha of 0.1. The Jaccard Index and the Morisita Overlap Index were used to quantify repertoire overlap between compartments. TCR beta CDR3s were clustered by GLIPH together with public tetramer-defined viral CDR3s, and at least three viral sequences plus V-gene enrichment were required for viral motifs. TCRdb obtained this table from immuneACCESS and retained in-frame rearrangements with V and J assigned. These tables miss some clones; where compared with another copy, unresolved V genes account for less than half of the shortfall, and the remainder is unexplained. The DNA gave D and trimming, while V, J and clone size come from that table. The sample includes roughly 48,000 clones, with about 72% observed a single time. The ten largest clones add up to about a sixth of the sample.

The sequence derives from a man between 35 and 75 years old with stage I squamous cell lung carcinoma. Source: peripheral blood, taken before any cancer treatment. The rearrangement joined TRBV30 to TRBJ2-2; the D segment cannot be called with confidence. The DNA sequence is as follows: TGTGCCTGGAGTGTACGTTCTTCCCTGATTGGCGGGGAGCTGTTTTTT. Its product reads: CAWSVRSSLIGGELFF.